The clone carrying this T cell receptor beta chain has only one observation. The antigen is undetermined. These data come from a study of OX40 agonist ivuxolimab in advanced cancers. The method was immunoSEQ multiplex PCR; TCRdb's version includes in-frame clones alone and lacks a portion of them. The data hold 55,000 to 95,000 clones, with about 91% observed a single time. From germline, CDR1 is LNHDA and CDR2 SQIVND (reference sequence). The CDR3 extends over 16 amino acids. With 5 bases removed from V and 0 bases from J, the gap between germline ends came to 14 bases. Findings and caveats of the study: Clonal expansion from baseline to week 6 occurred in both CD4+ and CD8+ T cells. Expanded clones tended on average to be more numerous among CD8+ T cells than CD4+.

Material: CD4+ or CD8+ T cells sorted from blood, obtained in a trial of the OX40 agonist ivuxolimab. The V and J genes are TRBV19 and TRBJ2-1; tentatively, D is TRBD1 (5 bases). This sequence was found in an adult with an advanced solid tumor such as melanoma, head and neck, liver or kidney cancer. This chain's CDR3 is CASSSKQVSSYNEQFF. The CDR3, as DNA: TGTGCCAGTAGTTCTAAACAGGTTAGCTCCTACAATGAGCAGTTCTTC.